Reported below is one T cell receptor (beta chain). What it recognizes is unknown. One end of the junction does not line up with germline, which may come from a read error. The sample belongs to a study of blood T cells in healthy people across ages. Germline V CDR1 and CDR2: LGHNA, YSLEER. There are 14 residues in the CDR3. A sample-barcoded 5' primer and a J-beta primer mix were used in a second PCR of roughly 7 to 11 cycles. Each TCR beta cDNA got a 12-nucleotide random molecular identifier. TCRdb redid the calling of the 5' RACE reads with MiXCR, one entry per CDR3 protein. The sample yields 700,000 or so distinct CDR3 sequences, roughly 41% seen once. Study results and caveats: TCR beta diversity tracked closely with naive T cell percentage. Researchers judged that diversity estimates from one million T cells fell short of true values.

The draw of peripheral blood yielded approximately 10 milliliters from each donor. J is TRBJ2-1 and V is TRBV4-3; 8 positions agree with TRBD1. The specimen sequenced was blood. The clonotype originates from a man older than 75 in good health. The CDR3 region is CAGSQADRDDEQFF. CDR3 bases: TGCGCCGGCAGCCAAGCGGACAGGGACGATGAGCAGTTCTTC.